One and the same sample provided the 24 T cell receptor beta chains below, sequenced in a study of T cell changes during pregnancy in multiple sclerosis. The protocol was immunoSEQ multiplex PCR, while the TCRdb copy is restricted to in-frame clones and leaves out a portion. This sample has about 41,000 clones, with about 87% found just once. The sequencing here drew on peripheral blood, taken in the first trimester of pregnancy. Receptors were obtained from a female donor in good health, enrolled as a control in a pregnancy study.

The chain recombines TRBV21-1 with TRBJ1-6; the table names TRBD1, a call not compared with the DNA. TRBV21-1 is a known pseudogene. CDR3 length equals 15 residues. CDR3 sequence: CASSHWTGGNSPLHF. DNA of the CDR3: TGTGCCAGCAGCCATTGGACAGGGGGGAATTCACCCCTCCACTTT.

The V gene is TRBV6-6, the J gene TRBJ2-1; 10 bases match TRBD1. The ends lost 1 base at V and 6 bases at J; junction bases unmatched: 3. Germline V gene lookup returns CDR1 MNHNY and CDR2 SVGAGI (reference sequence). This CDR3 contains 15 residues. The CDR3 region is CASSYLGQGFNEQFF. CDR3 nucleotide sequence: TGTGCCAGCAGTTACTTGGGACAGGGGTTCAATGAGCAGTTCTTC.

The CDR3 sequence: CASSLDRGPYNEQFF. CDR3 nucleotide sequence: TGTGCCAGCAGCTTGGACAGGGGTCCATACAATGAGCAGTTCTTC. J is TRBJ2-1 and V is TRBV11-3; 9 bases match TRBD1. CDR1 is SGHNT and CDR2 is YENEEA in the germline V gene. Unmatched junction bases numbered 4, after V lost 3 bases and J lost 4 bases. This CDR3 is 15 amino acids long. Complete variable domain (other parts from reference TRBV11-3 and TRBJ2-1): EAGVVQSPRYKIIEKKQPVAFWCNPISGHNTLYWYLQNLGQGPELLIRYENEEAVDDSQLPKDRFSAERLKGVDSTLKIQPAELGDSAVYLCASSLDRGPYNEQFFGPGTRLTVL.

This sequence joins TRBV4-1 and TRBJ1-2; D may be TRBD1 (6 bases). Deletions cut 4 bases from V and 8 bases from J, with 20 bases between. The CDR3 loop spans 15 amino acids. Germline CDR1 reads MGHRA; CDR2 reads YSYEKL. CDR3 DNA sequence: TGCGCCAGCAGCCCACCGCCGCCAGGGGCGAGAGGCTACACCTTC. It is translated as CASSPPPPGARGYTF.

The rearrangement joins TRBV25-1 to TRBJ1-6; TRBD1 agrees at 10 bases. Germline lookup yields CDR1 MGHDK and CDR2 SYGVNS. With V trimmed by 6 bases and J by 10 bases, 3 bases remained unmatched. There are 13 residues in the CDR3. CDR3 region: CASRGQGNSPLHF. In DNA, the CDR3 is TGTGCCAGCAGGGGACAGGGGAACTCACCCCTCCACTTT.

CDR3 sequence reads: CASSVYRGRDQPQHF. CDR3 bases: TGTGCCAGCAGTGTATACAGGGGCCGAGACCAGCCCCAGCATTTT. This rearrangement joins TRBV6-5 to TRBJ1-5; 7 bases agree with TRBD1. CDR3 length: 15 amino acids. V dropped 5 bases and J dropped 7; count of bases not matched to a gene: 11. Germline values: CDR1 MNHEY, CDR2 SVGAGI.

The CDR3 protein is CASSPGSYGRPFF. The CDR3, as DNA: TGTGCCAGCAGCCCGGGATCCTATGGACGGCCGTTCTTC. V and J are TRBV5-5 and TRBJ2-1; D is perhaps TRBD2 (5 bases). V shed 4 bases and J shed 15 bases, with 20 bases lying between them. This CDR3 is built from 13 residues. Germline V gives CDR1 SGHKS, CDR2 YYEKEE (reference sequence).

V is TRBV5-1 and J is TRBJ1-2; D is undetermined. Looked up from germline, CDR1 is SGHRS and CDR2 is YFSETQ. V gave up 0 bases and J gave up 6 bases, with 9 bases separating them. This CDR3 is 13 amino acids long. The CDR3 region has the DNA TGCGCCAGCAGCTTGGCCGGACTAGATGGCTACACCTTC. Translating gives CASSLAGLDGYTF.

The chain combines TRBV7-2 with TRBJ2-2; possible D gene TRBD1, 6 bases. The CDR3 is made up of 12 amino acids. Germline V CDR1 and CDR2: SGHTA, FQGNSA. V gave up 8 bases and J gave up 8 bases, with 12 bases separating them. In nucleotides, the CDR3 is TGTGCCAGCCCGTTTACAGGGGGGGAGCTGTTTTTT. Residues: CASPFTGGELFF.

The rearrangement uses TRBV4-3 and TRBJ1-1; D perhaps matches TRBD1 (5 bases). Trimming cost V 4 bases and J 1 base, with 10 bases left between them. Germline values: CDR1 LGHNA, CDR2 YSLEER. The CDR3 has 14 residues. The CDR3 region is CASSPGTENTEAFF. CDR3 DNA: TGCGCCAGCAGCCCCGGGACTGAGAACACTGAAGCTTTCTTT.

Only one count was recorded for this clone. The CDR3 reads CASSLGQGASSLADTQYF. The CDR3 coding sequence is TGTGCCAGCAGCTTAGGACAGGGGGCGAGTTCGTTGGCAGATACGCAGTATTTT. The chain joins TRBV7-3 to TRBJ2-3; 11 bases agree with TRBD1. The CDR3 consists of 18 residues. V lost 2 bases to trimming and J lost 4 bases; unmatched junction nucleotides: 11. Germline V gives CDR1 SGHTA, CDR2 FQGTGA.

V usage is TRBV7-2 and J usage is TRBJ1-2; maybe TRBD1 (5 bases). Trimming pared 5 bases from V and 6 bases from J, leaving 13 bases between. Germline CDR1 and CDR2: SGHTA and FQGNSA. CDR3 length: 13 residues. DNA of the CDR3: TGTGCCAGCAGCCCCACAGGTTTCAATGGCTACACCTTC. Protein product: CASSPTGFNGYTF.

The chain joins TRBV19 to TRBJ2-5; maybe TRBD2 (7 bases). The CDR3 sequence is 15 residues long. V was shortened by 3 bases and J by 3 bases, with 14 bases between the two germline ends. Per germline, CDR1 LNHDA and CDR2 SQIVND (reference sequence). The CDR3 loop reads CASSMGGALKETQYF. The CDR3 nucleotides are TGTGCCAGTAGTATGGGGGGGGCCCTAAAAGAGACCCAGTACTTC.

The chain recombines TRBV5-4 with TRBJ2-7, with 9 nucleotides matching TRBD1. Germline V gene sequence: CDR1 SGHNT, CDR2 YYREEE (reference sequence). V shed 2 bases, J shed 5 bases, and the junction held 2 bases outside the gene matches. The CDR3 runs 13 residues. Here the CDR3 DNA reads TGTGCCAGCAGCTTCACAGGGGGCCACGAGCAGTACTTC. This codes for CASSFTGGHEQYF.

This clone is a singleton in its sample. The V call is TRBV19, the J call TRBJ2-5, with 7 positions matching TRBD1. Trimming removed 5 bases from V and 5 bases from J; junction bases left unmatched: 8. Germline V lookup: CDR1 LNHDA, CDR2 SQIVND (reference sequence). The CDR3 is 14 residues long. CDR3 protein: CASSPLRQGETQYF. The DNA for the CDR3 is TGTGCCAGTAGTCCACTGAGACAGGGCGAGACCCAGTACTTC.

The genes are TRBV27 and TRBJ1-3, with TRBD1 matching 9 bases. The germline gives CDR1 MNHEY, CDR2 SMNVEV (reference sequence). The CDR3 is 15 amino acids. V was clipped by 5 bases and J by 2 bases; unmatched bases: 4. CDR3 DNA: TGTGCCAGCAGTCACACAGGGGGCACTGGAAACACCATATATTTT. Its translation: CASSHTGGTGNTIYF.

This rearrangement joins TRBV7-8 to TRBJ1-5; no clear D. Germline loops: CDR1 SGHVS, CDR2 FQNEAQ. Deletions cut 1 base from V and 0 bases from J, with 19 bases between. This CDR3 is 19 amino acids long. DNA of the CDR3: TGTGCCAGCAGCTTAGATCCACGGGAAGGCAGCGATAGCAATCAGCCCCAGCATTTT. Its translation: CASSLDPREGSDSNQPQHF.

This clone has only a few counts. The V gene is TRBV7-9, the J gene TRBJ1-6; maybe TRBD1 (6 bases). CDR1 SEHNR and CDR2 FQNEAQ come from the germline V gene (reference sequence). CDR3 length: 15 amino acids. The V end was cut by 1 base, the J end by 5 bases, with 9 bases between. CDR3 in DNA: TGTGCCAGCAGCTTAGTGCAGGGGAATAATTCACCCCTCCACTTT. Its translation is CASSLVQGNNSPLHF. The full variable domain, with the rest looked up from reference TRBV7-9 and TRBJ1-6, is DTGVSQNPRHKITKRGQNVTFRCDPISEHNRLYWYRQTLGQGPEFLTYFQNEAQLEKSRLLSDRFSAERPKGSFSTLEIQRTEQGDSAMYLCASSLVQGNNSPLHFGNGTRLTVT.

The chain combines TRBV18 with TRBJ2-2, with 10 bases fitting TRBD2. This CDR3 is 18 amino acids long. Germline V lookup: CDR1 KGHSH, CDR2 LQKENI. The V segment lost 2 bases and the J segment 0 bases; nucleotides outside the gene matches: 6. The CDR3 DNA sequence: TGTGCCAGCTCACCAACTCCTAGCGGGGGAGCGAACACCGGGGAGCTGTTTTTT. It yields the protein CASSPTPSGGANTGELFF.

The rearrangement uses TRBV15 and TRBJ1-5; 9 bases line up with TRBD1. V lost 3 bases and J lost 7; bases outside the gene matches: 7. Germline CDR1 is LNHNV and CDR2 is YYDKDF (reference sequence). The CDR3 runs to 15 residues. CDR3 residues: CATSRGQGLGQPQHF. The CDR3 DNA reads as TGTGCCACCAGCAGGGGACAGGGTTTGGGACAGCCCCAGCATTTT.

This clone was recorded at least ten times. This chain connects TRBV10-1 to TRBJ2-2, with D perhaps TRBD1 (6 bases). Germline values: CDR1 WNHNN, CDR2 SYGVQD (reference sequence). V shed 4 bases and J shed 3 bases, with 12 bases lying between them. The CDR3 covers 15 residues. This CDR3 reads CASSGRTADTGELFF. The DNA for the CDR3 is TGCGCCAGCAGTGGAAGGACAGCCGACACCGGGGAGCTGTTTTTT.

The chain carries TRBV4-3 and TRBJ2-1; 7 positions match TRBD1. J lost 4 bases, V lost 0 bases, and 6 bases had no gene match. There are 16 residues in the CDR3. The germline V gene has CDR1 LGHNA and CDR2 YSLEER. The CDR3 coding sequence is TGCGCCAGCAGCCAAGATTTAGGGGGCAAGTACAATGAGCAGTTCTTC. It encodes CASSQDLGGKYNEQFF.

The chain joins TRBV19 to TRBJ1-4; D uncertain. The germline V and J ends were trimmed by 3 bases and 1 base, with 9 bases remaining between them. Germline assignment: CDR1 LNHDA and CDR2 SQIVND (reference sequence). The CDR3 runs 15 residues. This CDR3 reads CASSIAAGTNEKLFF. The DNA for the CDR3 is TGTGCCAGTAGTATCGCGGCGGGAACTAATGAAAAACTGTTTTTT.

This chain connects TRBV2 to TRBJ2-1; 8 bases fit TRBD2. The CDR3 spans 15 residues. CDR1 SNHLY and CDR2 FYNNEI come from the germline V gene. Trimming removed 6 bases from V and 4 bases from J; junction bases left unmatched: 8. The DNA of the CDR3 is TGTGCCAGCAGGCCTACTAGCGGAGGGTACAATGAGCAGTTCTTC. It translates to CASRPTSGGYNEQFF.